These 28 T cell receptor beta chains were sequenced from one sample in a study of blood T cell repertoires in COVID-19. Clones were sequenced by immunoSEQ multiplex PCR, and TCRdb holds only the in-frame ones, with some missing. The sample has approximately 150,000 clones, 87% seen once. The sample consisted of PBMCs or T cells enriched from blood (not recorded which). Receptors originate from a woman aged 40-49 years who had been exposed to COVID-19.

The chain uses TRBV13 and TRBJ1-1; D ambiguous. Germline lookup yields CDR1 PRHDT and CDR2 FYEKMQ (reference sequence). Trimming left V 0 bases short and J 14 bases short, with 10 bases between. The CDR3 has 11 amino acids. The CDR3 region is CASSLGGLSFF. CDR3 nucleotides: TGTGCCAGCAGCTTAGGCGGTCTCTCCTTCTTT.

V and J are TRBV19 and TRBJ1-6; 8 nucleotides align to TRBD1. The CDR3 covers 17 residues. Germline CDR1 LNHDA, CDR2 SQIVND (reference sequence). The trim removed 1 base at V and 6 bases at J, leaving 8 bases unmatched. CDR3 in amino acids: CASSIAPDRVVNSPLHF. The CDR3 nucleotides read TGTGCCAGTAGTATAGCTCCGGACAGGGTGGTTAATTCACCCCTCCACTTT.

CDR3 sequence (DNA): TGCGCCAGCAGCCAAGATCTTCGCCCGGGACTAGCGGTCCCGGGTAATGAGCAGTTCTTC. Residues: CASSQDLRPGLAVPGNEQFF. V is TRBV4-1 and J is TRBJ2-1, with 11 bases lining up with TRBD2. V dropped 0 bases and J dropped 7; count of bases not matched to a gene: 17. This CDR3 contains 20 residues. Germline CDR1 reads MGHRA; CDR2 reads YSYEKL.

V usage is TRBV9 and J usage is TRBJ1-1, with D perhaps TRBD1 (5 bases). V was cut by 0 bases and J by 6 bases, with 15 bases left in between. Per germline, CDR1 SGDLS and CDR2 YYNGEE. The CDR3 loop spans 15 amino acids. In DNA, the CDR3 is TGTGCCAGCAGCGTAGAGATGACAGCTAGGGCTGAAGCTTTCTTT. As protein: CASSVEMTARAEAFF. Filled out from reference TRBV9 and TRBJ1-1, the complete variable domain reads DSGVTQTPKHLITATGQRVTLRCSPRSGDLSVYWYQQSLDQGLQFLIQYYNGEERAKGNILERFSAQQFPDLHSELNLSSLELGDSALYFCASSVEMTARAEAFFGQGTRLTVV.

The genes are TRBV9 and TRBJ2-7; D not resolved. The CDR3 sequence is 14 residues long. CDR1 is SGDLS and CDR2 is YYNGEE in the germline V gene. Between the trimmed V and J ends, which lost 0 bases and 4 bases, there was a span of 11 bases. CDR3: CASSVDGRSYEQYF. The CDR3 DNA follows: TGTGCCAGCAGCGTAGACGGCAGGTCTTACGAGCAGTACTTC. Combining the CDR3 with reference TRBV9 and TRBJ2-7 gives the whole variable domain DSGVTQTPKHLITATGQRVTLRCSPRSGDLSVYWYQQSLDQGLQFLIQYYNGEERAKGNILERFSAQQFPDLHSELNLSSLELGDSALYFCASSVDGRSYEQYFGPGTRLTVT.

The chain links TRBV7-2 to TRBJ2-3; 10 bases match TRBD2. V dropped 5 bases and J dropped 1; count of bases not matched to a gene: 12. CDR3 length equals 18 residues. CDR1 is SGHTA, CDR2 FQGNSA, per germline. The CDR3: CASSPRASGSGGTDTQYF. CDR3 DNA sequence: TGTGCCAGCAGCCCAAGGGCTAGCGGGAGTGGCGGCACAGATACGCAGTATTTT.

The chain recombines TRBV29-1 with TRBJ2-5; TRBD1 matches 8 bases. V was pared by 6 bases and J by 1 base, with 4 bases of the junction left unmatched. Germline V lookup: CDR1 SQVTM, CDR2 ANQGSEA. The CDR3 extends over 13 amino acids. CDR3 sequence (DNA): TGCAGCGTCCGCAGGGGGCTCCAAGAGACCCAGTACTTC. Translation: CSVRRGLQETQYF.

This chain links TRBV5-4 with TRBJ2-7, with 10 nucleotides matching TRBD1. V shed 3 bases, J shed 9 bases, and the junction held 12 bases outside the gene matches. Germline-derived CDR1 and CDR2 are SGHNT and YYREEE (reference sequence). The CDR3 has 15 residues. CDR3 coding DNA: TGTGCCAGCAGCTCCCCCGGGACAGGGGATGCCGGGCAGTACTTC. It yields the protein CASSSPGTGDAGQYF.

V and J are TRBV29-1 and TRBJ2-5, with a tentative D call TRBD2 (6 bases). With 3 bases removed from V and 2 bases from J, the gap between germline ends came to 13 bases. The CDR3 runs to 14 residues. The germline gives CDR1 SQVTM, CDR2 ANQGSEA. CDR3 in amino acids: CSVDRDSTQETQYF. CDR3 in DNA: TGCAGCGTTGACCGGGACTCCACTCAAGAGACCCAGTACTTC. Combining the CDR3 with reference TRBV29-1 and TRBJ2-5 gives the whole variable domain SAVISQKPSRDICQRGTSLTIQCQVDSQVTMMFWYRQQPGQSLTLIATANQGSEATYESGFVIDKFPISRPNLTFSTLTVSNMSPEDSSIYLCSVDRDSTQETQYFGPGTRLLVL.

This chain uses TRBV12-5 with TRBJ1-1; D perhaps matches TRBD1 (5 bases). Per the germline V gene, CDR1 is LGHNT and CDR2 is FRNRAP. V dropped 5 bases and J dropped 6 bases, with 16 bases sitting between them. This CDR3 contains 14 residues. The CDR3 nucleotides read TGTGCTAGTGGTCTCCAGGGATTAGGGGCTGAAGCTTTCTTT. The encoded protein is CASGLQGLGAEAFF.

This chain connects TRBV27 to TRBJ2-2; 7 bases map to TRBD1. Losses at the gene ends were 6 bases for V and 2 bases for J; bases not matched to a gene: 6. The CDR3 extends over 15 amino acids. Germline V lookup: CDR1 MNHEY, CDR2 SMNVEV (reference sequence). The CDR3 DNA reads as TGTGCCAGCAGACAACAGGGGTTTAACACCGGGGAGCTGTTTTTT. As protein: CASRQQGFNTGELFF.

The CDR3 sequence: CASSRLAGVRETQYF. CDR3 nucleotide sequence: TGTGCCAGCAGTAGACTAGCGGGAGTCCGAGAGACCCAGTACTTC. V gene TRBV6-5 combines with J gene TRBJ2-5; 12 bases are shared with TRBD2. This CDR3 is 15 amino acids long. The germline gives CDR1 MNHEY, CDR2 SVGAGI. The J segment lost 4 bases and the V segment lost 5 bases, leaving 5 bases of the junction unmatched.

CDR3 protein: CASSRTATKDQPQHF. CDR3 DNA: TGTGCCAGCAGTAGGACAGCTACTAAAGATCAGCCCCAGCATTTT. The chain employs TRBV6-5 and TRBJ1-5; a weak D match, TRBD1 (6 bases). The CDR3 runs 15 residues. CDR1 and CDR2 from the germline V gene are MNHEY and SVGAGI. The ends were cut back, 5 bases at V and 5 bases at J, with 16 bases in the middle.

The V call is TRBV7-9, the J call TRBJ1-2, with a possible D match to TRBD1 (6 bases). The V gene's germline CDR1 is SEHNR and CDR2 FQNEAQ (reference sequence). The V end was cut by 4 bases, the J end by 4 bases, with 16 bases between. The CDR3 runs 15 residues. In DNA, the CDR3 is TGTGCCAGCAGCTCTCAGGGGACGGAGCCCTATGGCTACACCTTC. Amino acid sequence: CASSSQGTEPYGYTF.

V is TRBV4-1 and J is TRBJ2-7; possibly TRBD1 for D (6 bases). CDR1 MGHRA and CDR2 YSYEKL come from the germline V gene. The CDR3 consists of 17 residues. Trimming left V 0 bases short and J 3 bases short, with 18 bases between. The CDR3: CASSQEYLGRGDYEQYF. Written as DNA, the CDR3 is TGCGCCAGCAGCCAAGAATATTTGGGCAGGGGCGACTACGAGCAGTACTTC.

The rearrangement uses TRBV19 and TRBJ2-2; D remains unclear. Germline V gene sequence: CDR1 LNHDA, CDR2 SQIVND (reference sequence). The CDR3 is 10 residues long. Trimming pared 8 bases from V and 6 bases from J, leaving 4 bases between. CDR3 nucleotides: TGTGCCAGTGGGCCCGGGGAGCTGTTTTTT. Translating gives CASGPGELFF.

The CDR3 nucleotides are TGTGCCAGTAGCCCGGGAGGAGCGCGTGAGCAGTTCTTC. Protein product: CASSPGGAREQFF. The chain couples TRBV19 to TRBJ2-1; 7 nucleotides agree with TRBD2. The length of the CDR3 is 13 residues. The V segment lost 6 bases and the J segment 9 bases; nucleotides outside the gene matches: 8. Germline values: CDR1 LNHDA, CDR2 SQIVND (reference sequence). The whole variable domain, filled in from reference TRBV19 and TRBJ2-1, reads DGGITQSPKYLFRKEGQNVTLSCEQNLNHDAMYWYRQDPGQGLRLIYYSQIVNDFQKGDIAEGYSVSREKKESFPLTVTSAQKNPTAFYLCASSPGGAREQFFGPGTRLTVL.

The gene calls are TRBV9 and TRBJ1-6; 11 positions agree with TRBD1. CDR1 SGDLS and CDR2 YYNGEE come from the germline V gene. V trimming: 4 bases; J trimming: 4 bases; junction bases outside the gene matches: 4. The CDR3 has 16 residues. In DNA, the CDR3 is TGTGCCAGCAGCACCGGGACAGGGGGTTATAATTCACCCCTCCACTTT. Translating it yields CASSTGTGGYNSPLHF.

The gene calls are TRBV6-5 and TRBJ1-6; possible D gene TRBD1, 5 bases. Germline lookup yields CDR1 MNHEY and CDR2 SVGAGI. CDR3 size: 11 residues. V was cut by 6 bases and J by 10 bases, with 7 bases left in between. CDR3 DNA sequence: TGTGCCAGCAGAAAGGGGTCACCCCTCCACTTT. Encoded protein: CASRKGSPLHF.

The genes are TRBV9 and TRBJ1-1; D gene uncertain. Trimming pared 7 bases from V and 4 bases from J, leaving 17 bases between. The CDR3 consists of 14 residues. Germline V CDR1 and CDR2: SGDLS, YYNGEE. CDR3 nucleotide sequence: TGTGCCAGCTGGCCCCGATTTCTTACCACTGAAGCTTTCTTT. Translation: CASWPRFLTTEAFF.

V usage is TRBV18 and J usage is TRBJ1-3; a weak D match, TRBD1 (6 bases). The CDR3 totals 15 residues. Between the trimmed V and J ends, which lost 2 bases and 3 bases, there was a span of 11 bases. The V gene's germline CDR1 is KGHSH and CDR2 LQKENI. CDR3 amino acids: CASSPITGSGNTIYF. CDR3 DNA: TGTGCCAGCTCACCAATCACAGGGAGTGGAAACACCATATATTTT.

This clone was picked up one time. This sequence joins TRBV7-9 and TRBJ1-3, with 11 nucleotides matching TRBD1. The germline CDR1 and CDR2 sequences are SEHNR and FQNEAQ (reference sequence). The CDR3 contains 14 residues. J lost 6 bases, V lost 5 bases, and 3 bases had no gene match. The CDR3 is CASSLDRGPNTIYF. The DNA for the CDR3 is TGTGCCAGCAGCCTGGACAGGGGGCCAAACACCATATATTTT.

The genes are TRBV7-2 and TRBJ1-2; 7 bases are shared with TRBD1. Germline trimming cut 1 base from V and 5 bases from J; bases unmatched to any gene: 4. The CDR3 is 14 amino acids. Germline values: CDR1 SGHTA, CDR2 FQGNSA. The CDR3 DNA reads TGTGCCAGCAGCTTAGGCGCAGGGGGTTATGGCTACACCTTC. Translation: CASSLGAGGYGYTF.

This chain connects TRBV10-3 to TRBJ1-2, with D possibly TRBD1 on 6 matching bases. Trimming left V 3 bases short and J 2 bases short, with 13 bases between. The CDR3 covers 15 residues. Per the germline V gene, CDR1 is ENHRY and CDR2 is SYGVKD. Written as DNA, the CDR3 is TGTGCCATCAGTGAAGGGTTAGGGACAAACTATGGCTACACCTTC. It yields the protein CAISEGLGTNYGYTF.

The CDR3 region is CASSEPPGHSSYNSPLHF. The CDR3 bases are TGCGCCAGCAGTGAGCCCCCGGGACATAGCTCCTATAATTCACCCCTCCACTTT. The rearrangement joins TRBV10-2 to TRBJ1-6, with D possibly matching TRBD1 (6 bases). Germline V gene sequence: CDR1 WSHSY, CDR2 SAAADI. V gave up 2 bases and J gave up 0 bases, with 14 bases separating them. CDR3 length equals 18 residues.

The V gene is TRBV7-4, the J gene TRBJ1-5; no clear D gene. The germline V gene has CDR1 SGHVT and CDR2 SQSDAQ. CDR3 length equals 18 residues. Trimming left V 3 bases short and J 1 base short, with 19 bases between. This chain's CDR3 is CASSFHTLRGMSNQPQHF. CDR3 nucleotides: TGTGCCAGCAGCTTCCATACTTTACGGGGTATGAGCAATCAGCCCCAGCATTTT.

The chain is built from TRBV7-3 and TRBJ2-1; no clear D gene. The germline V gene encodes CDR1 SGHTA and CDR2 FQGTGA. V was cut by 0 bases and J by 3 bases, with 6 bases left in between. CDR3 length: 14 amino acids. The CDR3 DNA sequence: TGTGCCAGCAGCTTAACCCCTAGCTACAATGAGCAGTTCTTC. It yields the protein CASSLTPSYNEQFF.

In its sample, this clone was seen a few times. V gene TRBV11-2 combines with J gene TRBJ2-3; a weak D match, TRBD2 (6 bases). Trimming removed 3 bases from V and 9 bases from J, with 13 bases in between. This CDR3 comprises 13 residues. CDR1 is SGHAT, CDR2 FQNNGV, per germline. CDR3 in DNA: TGTGCCAGCAGCTTTAGCGGTGCAGGGACGCAGTATTTT. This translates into CASSFSGAGTQYF.